Each of the 32 T cell receptor beta chains below was sequenced from the same sample in a study of shared clonotypes between healthy human individuals. Using immunoSEQ multiplex PCR, the repertoire was profiled, and TCRdb retains in-frame clones only, with some absent. The data contain about 1,900,000 clones, roughly 95% of them singletons. Terminally differentiated effector memory CD45RA+ cells were excluded from the naive CD8 cells, which were CD45RO-negative and positively selected for CCR7. The sequencing input was naive CD8+ T cells sorted from blood. These receptors were obtained from a man between 18 and 35 years old in good health.

The genes are TRBV4-1 and TRBJ2-5, with D maybe TRBD2 (5 bases). V was pared by 0 bases and J by 1 base, with 12 bases between. The germline gives CDR1 MGHRA, CDR2 YSYEKL. This CDR3 is 16 amino acids long. The DNA of the CDR3 is TGCGCCAGCAGCCAAGATCTTCGGGGAATCCAAGAGACCCAGTACTTC. Encoded protein: CASSQDLRGIQETQYF.

This chain's CDR3 is CASSSNPGGKSGNTIYF. CDR3 bases: TGTGCCAGCAGCAGCAATCCGGGGGGGAAGTCTGGAAACACCATATATTTT. This chain links TRBV28 with TRBJ1-3, with TRBD1 as a possible D gene (5 bases). This CDR3 spans 17 amino acids. The germline V gene encodes CDR1 MDHEN and CDR2 SYDVKM. V was cut by 6 bases and J by 1 base, with 19 bases left in between.

The V call is TRBV11-3, the J call TRBJ2-1, with D maybe TRBD2 (5 bases). Trimming removed 3 bases at V and 3 bases at J, with 12 bases between. CDR1 and CDR2 from the germline V gene are SGHNT and YENEEA. CDR3 length: 15 amino acids. DNA for the CDR3: TGTGCCAGCAGCTTTCGGTCTGAGGGCTACAATGAGCAGTTCTTC. Protein product: CASSFRSEGYNEQFF. The entire variable domain, with the rest obtained from reference TRBV11-3 and TRBJ2-1, is as follows: EAGVVQSPRYKIIEKKQPVAFWCNPISGHNTLYWYLQNLGQGPELLIRYENEEAVDDSQLPKDRFSAERLKGVDSTLKIQPAELGDSAVYLCASSFRSEGYNEQFFGPGTRLTVL.

This clone was counted a single time. The CDR3: CASSLAMGSHYEQYF. DNA for the CDR3: TGTGCCAGCAGCTTAGCGATGGGTAGCCACTACGAGCAGTACTTC. This chain uses TRBV7-9 with TRBJ2-7, with unresolved D. CDR3 length: 15 amino acids. V lost 0 bases and J 3 bases, leaving 12 bases between the germline ends. CDR1 and CDR2 from the germline V gene are SEHNR and FQNEAQ (reference sequence).

This chain joins TRBV7-2 and TRBJ2-1; D ambiguous. CDR3 size: 13 residues. In germline, CDR1 is SGHTA, CDR2 FQGNSA. Trimming cost V 5 bases and J 7 bases, with 12 bases left between them. CDR3 amino acids: CASSEDRPNEQFF. The DNA for the CDR3 is TGTGCCAGCAGCGAGGATCGACCGAATGAGCAGTTCTTC.

For the CDR3, the DNA is TGCGCCAGCAGTGCTGACAGCGGCTACGAGCAGTACTTC. This translates into CASSADSGYEQYF. The chain has TRBV10-2 and TRBJ2-7, with D possibly being TRBD1 or TRBD2 (5 bases each). Germline CDR1 and CDR2: WSHSY and SAAADI. The length of the CDR3 is 13 residues. Trimming pared 4 bases from V and 3 bases from J, leaving 10 bases between.

The chain employs TRBV9 and TRBJ1-2, with unresolved D. CDR1 is SGDLS, CDR2 YYNGEE, per germline. The CDR3 loop spans 14 amino acids. Trimming removed 0 bases at V and 9 bases at J, with 15 bases between. DNA of the CDR3: TGTGCCAGCAGCGTAGGAAGCAGCCAGGATCGCTACACCTTC. It specifies CASSVGSSQDRYTF.

The gene calls are TRBV6-4 and TRBJ2-3; 11 bases match TRBD1. J lost 9 bases, V lost 2 bases, and 7 bases had no gene match. This CDR3 contains 15 residues. Per germline, CDR1 MRHNA and CDR2 SNTAGT. Here the CDR3 reads CASSDRTGGTGTQYF. CDR3 nucleotide sequence: TGTGCCAGCAGTGACAGGACAGGGGGCACAGGCACGCAGTATTTT.

This chain links TRBV19 with TRBJ2-5; D may be TRBD1 (6 bases). V was trimmed by 1 base and J by 4 bases, leaving 13 bases between them. Germline V gives CDR1 LNHDA, CDR2 SQIVND (reference sequence). This CDR3 has 15 amino acids. The CDR3 DNA is TGTGCCAGTAGTATAGGCACAGGGTGGATAGAGACCCAGTACTTC. This gives the protein CASSIGTGWIETQYF.

The CDR3 coding sequence is TGTGCCAGCAGTGGCGACGCACAATATGGCTACACCTTC. It codes for CASSGDAQYGYTF. The chain joins TRBV6-5 to TRBJ1-2, with D unresolved. V lost 5 bases, J lost 5 bases, and 12 bases lay in between. Germline V gene lookup returns CDR1 MNHEY and CDR2 SVGAGI. The CDR3 is 13 amino acids.

The chain combines TRBV7-9 with TRBJ1-5; perhaps TRBD1 as D (5 bases). V lost 3 bases to trimming and J lost 9 bases, with 9 bases between them. Germline V CDR1 and CDR2: SEHNR, FQNEAQ (reference sequence). The CDR3 runs to 12 residues. CDR3 in DNA: TGTGCCAGCAGCTTCGGGGGGTCGCCCCAGCATTTT. Translating it yields CASSFGGSPQHF.

This clone was recorded once. The chain links TRBV6-6 to TRBJ2-3, with no clear D. V was shortened by 4 bases and J by 0 bases, with 11 bases between the two germline ends. The CDR3 runs 15 residues. The germline V gene encodes CDR1 MNHNY and CDR2 SVGAGI (reference sequence). In DNA form, the CDR3 reads TGTGCCAGCAGTTCGAACAAGAGGAGCACAGATACGCAGTATTTT. Residues: CASSSNKRSTDTQYF.

The chain links TRBV7-6 to TRBJ1-6, with D unclear. V lost 1 base, J lost 6 bases, and 16 bases lay in between. The CDR3 has 17 residues. Germline V gene lookup returns CDR1 SGHVS and CDR2 FNYEAQ. The CDR3 protein is CASSLGTAGRPNSPLHF. In DNA form, the CDR3 reads TGTGCCAGCAGCTTAGGCACAGCCGGCCGTCCTAATTCACCCCTCCACTTT.

In the case of this clone: Other DNA sequences in this sample translate to the same CDR3. The gene calls are TRBV9 and TRBJ1-6; TRBD1 might be the D (6 bases). With 0 bases removed from V and 7 bases from J, the gap between germline ends came to 11 bases. CDR3 size: 15 residues. Germline V gives CDR1 SGDLS, CDR2 YYNGEE. The CDR3 DNA follows: TGTGCCAGCAGCGTAGGGCCGACAGGCAATTCACCCCTCCACTTT. This encodes CASSVGPTGNSPLHF. The complete variable domain, with remaining parts taken from reference TRBV9 and TRBJ1-6, reads DSGVTQTPKHLITATGQRVTLRCSPRSGDLSVYWYQQSLDQGLQFLIQYYNGEERAKGNILERFSAQQFPDLHSELNLSSLELGDSALYFCASSVGPTGNSPLHFGNGTRLTVT.

A remark on this clone: Other DNA sequences in the sample encode the same CDR3. The chain uses TRBV5-1 and TRBJ2-5; no reliable D call. Germline lookup yields CDR1 SGHRS and CDR2 YFSETQ. Trimming cost V 2 bases and J 1 base, with 12 bases left between them. CDR3 length: 15 residues. In DNA, the CDR3 is TGCGCCAGCAGCTTATTACCGGGCCCCCAAGAGACCCAGTACTTC. As protein: CASSLLPGPQETQYF.

As concerns this clone: The same CDR3 arises from other DNA sequences in this sample as well. The V and J genes are TRBV13 and TRBJ2-7, with D perhaps given as TRBD1 or TRBD2 (5 bases each). The CDR3 totals 15 residues. The germline CDR1 and CDR2 sequences are PRHDT and FYEKMQ (reference sequence). Trimming shortened V by 6 bases and J by 0 bases, and 15 bases separated the two germline ends. The CDR3 DNA sequence: TGTGCCAGCAGTTCGGGGACGGAGAGCTCCTACGAGCAGTACTTC. Encoded protein: CASSSGTESSYEQYF.

The rearrangement uses TRBV4-1 and TRBJ2-1; TRBD1 aligns across 7 bases. CDR3 length: 16 amino acids. Germline V lookup: CDR1 MGHRA, CDR2 YSYEKL. With 0 bases clipped from V and 6 bases from J, the junction kept 8 bases outside the gene matches. The CDR3, as DNA: TGCGCCAGCAGCCAAGAACAGGGGATCAGATTCAATGAGCAGTTCTTC. Its protein is CASSQEQGIRFNEQFF.

V and J are TRBV29-1 and TRBJ1-1; D possibly corresponds to TRBD1 (5 bases). The germline V gene encodes CDR1 SQVTM and CDR2 ANQGSEA. V lost 5 bases and J lost 0, with 19 bases in between. This CDR3 contains 16 residues. CDR3 nucleotide sequence: TGCAGCGTTCAGGGTTTCACTGATTTAATGAACACTGAAGCTTTCTTT. Residues: CSVQGFTDLMNTEAFF.

Points on this clone: This same CDR3 is encoded by further DNA sequences in the sample. The chain employs TRBV27 and TRBJ2-7; 7 positions match TRBD1. V lost 2 bases and J lost 0; bases outside the gene matches: 7. The CDR3 extends over 16 amino acids. The V gene's germline CDR1 is MNHEY and CDR2 SMNVEV (reference sequence). In DNA form, the CDR3 reads TGTGCCAGCAGTTTAAGTGTCGGGACAGTCTCCTACGAGCAGTACTTC. Its translation: CASSLSVGTVSYEQYF.

This clone was picked up a small number of times. The V gene is TRBV4-1, the J gene TRBJ1-1; TRBD1 aligns across 9 bases. J was trimmed by 12 bases and V by 2 bases; bases with no gene match: 7. The CDR3 covers 13 residues. Germline loops: CDR1 MGHRA, CDR2 YSYEKL. DNA for the CDR3: TGCGCCAGCAGCCAACCCGGGACAGGGATCCCTTTCTTT. Amino acids: CASSQPGTGIPFF.

This chain links TRBV4-3 with TRBJ1-4; D is possibly TRBD1 (5 bases). This CDR3 is 16 amino acids long. Trimming removed 0 bases at V and 6 bases at J, with 14 bases between. From germline, CDR1 is LGHNA and CDR2 YSLEER. CDR3 sequence (DNA): TGCGCCAGCAGCCAAGATAGGGAAGGGGTTGATGAAAAACTGTTTTTT. It is translated as CASSQDREGVDEKLFF.

The rearrangement joins TRBV9 to TRBJ2-7; no clear D gene. Germline assignment: CDR1 SGDLS and CDR2 YYNGEE. The CDR3 has 18 amino acids. V was pared by 0 bases and J by 4 bases, with 23 bases between. The CDR3 nucleotides are TGTGCCAGCAGCGTAGGGAGCGTTTCCGGGCCCGTGGGGTACGAGCAGTACTTC. Translating it yields CASSVGSVSGPVGYEQYF.

The chain couples TRBV28 to TRBJ1-4; D might be TRBD1 (6 bases). The CDR3 has 15 residues. Trimming left V 3 bases short and J 4 bases short, with 12 bases between. Germline V lookup: CDR1 MDHEN, CDR2 SYDVKM. The CDR3 DNA sequence: TGTGCCAGCAGTTTGTTAGGGGGAGATAATGAAAAACTGTTTTTT. It translates to CASSLLGGDNEKLFF.

This clone was picked up one time. The rearrangement uses TRBV5-1 and TRBJ2-1, with 7 bases aligning to TRBD2. Losses at the gene ends were 4 bases for V and 3 bases for J; bases not matched to a gene: 13. There are 17 residues in the CDR3. Germline-derived CDR1 and CDR2 are SGHRS and YFSETQ. DNA for the CDR3: TGCGCCAGCAGCCCCAAACCTATGCGGGACTACTACAATGAGCAGTTCTTC. Translated: CASSPKPMRDYYNEQFF. The full variable domain, rest sourced from reference TRBV5-1 and TRBJ2-1, is KAGVTQTPRYLIKTRGQQVTLSCSPISGHRSVSWYQQTPGQGLQFLFEYFSETQRNKGNFPGRFSGRQFSNSRSEMNVSTLELGDSALYLCASSPKPMRDYYNEQFFGPGTRLTVL.

J is TRBJ2-3 and V is TRBV5-4; either TRBD1 or TRBD2 may supply D (6 bases each). The V end lost 3 bases, the J end lost 7 bases, and 21 bases lay between the germline ends. This CDR3 region has 16 residues. Germline loops: CDR1 SGHNT, CDR2 YYREEE (reference sequence). CDR3 sequence reads: CASSSVVPLGGYTQYF. The DNA of the CDR3 is TGTGCCAGCAGCTCGGTTGTACCTCTAGGGGGGTATACGCAGTATTTT.

This chain uses TRBV4-1 with TRBJ2-2; no clear D. Germline V gene sequence: CDR1 MGHRA, CDR2 YSYEKL. The V end lost 3 bases, the J end lost 0 bases, and 17 bases lay between the germline ends. The CDR3 is 18 residues long. The chain's CDR3 is CASSHYITGRANTGELFF. In nucleotides, the CDR3 is TGCGCCAGCAGCCACTATATTACTGGTCGGGCGAACACCGGGGAGCTGTTTTTT.

This clone is a singleton in its sample. CDR3 in amino acids: CASSHTLAGGQGETQYF. Here the CDR3 DNA reads TGCGCCAGCAGCCATACACTAGCGGGAGGACAAGGGGAGACCCAGTACTTC. J is TRBJ2-5 and V is TRBV4-3; 12 bases are shared with TRBD2. The CDR3 is made up of 17 amino acids. Germline CDR1 is LGHNA and CDR2 is YSLEER. V lost 3 bases and J lost 5; bases outside the gene matches: 10.

The chain has TRBV7-8 and TRBJ2-7; 9 positions agree with TRBD2. V lost 6 bases, J lost 1 base, and 4 bases stayed unmatched. Germline CDR1 reads SGHVS; CDR2 reads FQNEAQ. This CDR3 is 14 amino acids long. The CDR3 coding sequence is TGTGCCAGCAGTTTTCTAGCGGGATCCTACGAGCAGTACTTC. Amino acids: CASSFLAGSYEQYF.

CDR3 residues: CASSQLEGDQETQYF. The CDR3 coding sequence is TGCGCCAGCAGCCAGTTGGAGGGAGATCAAGAGACCCAGTACTTC. The gene calls are TRBV4-3 and TRBJ2-5; TRBD2 might be the D (6 bases). Germline V CDR1 and CDR2: LGHNA, YSLEER. Trimming removed 3 bases at V and 2 bases at J, with 13 bases between. The CDR3 is 15 amino acids.

The gene calls are TRBV6-1 and TRBJ2-3, with a tentative D call TRBD2 (6 bases). The germline gives CDR1 MNHNS, CDR2 SASEGT. V was shortened by 4 bases and J by 2 bases, with 22 bases between the two germline ends. The CDR3 spans 18 residues. The CDR3 DNA reads TGTGCCAGCAGTGTGGGGTGGGGGGAACTAGCCTTCACAGATACGCAGTATTTT. Protein sequence: CASSVGWGELAFTDTQYF.

The chain joins TRBV7-9 to TRBJ2-5; D is tentatively TRBD1 or TRBD2 (5 bases each). V was trimmed by 4 bases and J by 1 base, leaving 13 bases between them. Germline lookup yields CDR1 SEHNR and CDR2 FQNEAQ (reference sequence). The CDR3 runs 15 residues. The CDR3 is CASSSSTGTQETQYF. The CDR3 bases are TGTGCCAGCAGCTCCTCGACCGGGACCCAAGAGACCCAGTACTTC.

The J gene is TRBJ1-3, the V gene TRBV5-6; D might be TRBD1 (5 bases). Germline CDR1 reads SGHDT; CDR2 reads YYEEEE. Trimming took off 4 bases at V and 13 bases at J, with 18 bases between the two ends. This CDR3 has 13 amino acids. The CDR3 region is CASSPGGSTEIYF. CDR3 bases: TGTGCCAGCAGCCCGGGGGGGTCGACAGAAATATATTTT.